This T cell receptor (beta chain) was sequenced during a study of T cells in Graves' hyperthyroidism and ophthalmopathy. About this clonotype itself: Antigen specificity is unknown.

General observations from the study: Onset of ophthalmopathy came a median around 7.1 months after the model predicted it.

Regions amplified from RNA transcripts were the TCR beta CDR3 regions. A set of HTBI primers served as the primers for a first-round RT-PCR of the TCR CDR3. TCRdb independently ran MiXCR on the multiplex PCR reads; one entry per CDR3 protein. The sample has about 380,000 distinct CDR3 sequences, approximately 12% seen once; the top ten hold about 20%. CDR1 SGDLS and CDR2 YYNGEE come from the germline V gene. Trimming took off 0 bases at V and 8 bases at J, with 14 bases between the two ends. The CDR3 sequence is 14 residues long. Sequenced: blood. This TCR came from a young man with Graves' hyperthyroidism that later progressed to Graves' ophthalmopathy. The chain carries TRBV9 and TRBJ1-2; D uncertain. The CDR3 DNA reads as TGTGCCAGCAGCGTAGAGCAGGTTACCGTGGGCTACACCTTC. Translated: CASSVEQVTVGYTF.